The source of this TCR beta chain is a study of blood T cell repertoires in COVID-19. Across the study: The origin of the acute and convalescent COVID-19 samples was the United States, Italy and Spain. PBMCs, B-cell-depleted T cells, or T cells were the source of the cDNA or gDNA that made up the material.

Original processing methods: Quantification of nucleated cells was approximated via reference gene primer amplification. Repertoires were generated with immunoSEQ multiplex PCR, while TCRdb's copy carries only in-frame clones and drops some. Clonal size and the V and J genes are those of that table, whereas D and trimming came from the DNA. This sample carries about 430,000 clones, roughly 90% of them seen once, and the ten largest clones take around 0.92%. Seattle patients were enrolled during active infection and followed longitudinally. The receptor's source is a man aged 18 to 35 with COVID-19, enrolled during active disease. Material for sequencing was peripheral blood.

CDR3 loop: CASSLSQGTYEQYF. CDR3 bases: TGTGCCAGCAGTTTATCGCAGGGTACCTACGAGCAGTACTTC. The rearrangement joins TRBV27 to TRBJ2-7, with D perhaps matching TRBD1 (5 bases). The CDR3 spans 14 residues. CDR1 is MNHEY, CDR2 SMNVEV, per germline (reference sequence). V was clipped by 0 bases and J by 2 bases, with 8 bases between them.